The rows below give T cell receptor beta chains drawn from one sample of a study of persistence of HIV-infected CD4 T cells. Assay used: immunoSEQ multiplex PCR; TCRdb lists only in-frame clones, some missing. The sample yields 15,000 to 20,000 clones, roughly 61% seen once. These receptors have no identified antigens. The sequences come from CD4+ T cells sorted from PBMCs after approximately 18-hour stimulation, collected from a patient who received antiretroviral therapy. The receptors originated from an adult woman with HIV who was CMV-seropositive. The CDR3 runs from the conserved cysteine through the conserved F or W. A D gene is named only where the DNA matches it firmly. Clone size is not always given. Where it is, it says once, few, many or a class for expanded clones.

abundance	v_gene	j_gene	d_gene	CDR3aa	CDR3nt
once	TRBV5-1	TRBJ2-5	-	CASSNRPQETQYF	TGCGCCAGCAGCAACCGGCCACAAGAGACCCAGTACTTC
-	TRBV3-1/TRBV3-2	TRBJ1-1	-	CASSQRHQGHTEAFF	TGTGCCAGCAGCCAACGCCATCAGGGACACACTGAAGCTTTCTTT
few	TRBV5-1	TRBJ1-2	TRBD1	CASRPGQGAGGYTF	TGCGCCAGCAGGCCGGGACAGGGGGCAGGTGGCTACACCTTC
few	TRBV15	TRBJ2-3	TRBD2	CATSRTSGGGLDTQYF	TGTGCCACCAGCAGGACTAGCGGGGGGGGCCTGGATACGCAGTATTTT
few	TRBV2	TRBJ1-5	TRBD1	CASSPGQADQPQHF	TGTGCCAGCAGTCCGGGACAGGCCGATCAGCCCCAGCATTTT
-	TRBV7-2	TRBJ2-2	-	CASSLVSGSPGELFF	TGTGCCAGCAGCTTAGTCTCAGGCTCTCCCGGGGAGCTGTTTTTT
-	TRBV2	TRBJ1-5	-	CASSEGGQPNQPQHF	TGTGCCAGCAGTGAAGGTGGACAGCCGAATCAGCCCCAGCATTTT
-	TRBV9	TRBJ1-1	-	CASSVGLGQNTEAFF	TGTGCCAGCAGCGTAGGCCTGGGGCAGAACACTGAAGCTTTCTTT
-	TRBV2	TRBJ2-6	TRBD1	CASSAPGTGNSGANVLTF	TGTGCCAGCAGTGCCCCCGGGACAGGAAACTCTGGGGCCAACGTCCTGACTTTC
-	TRBV15	TRBJ1-3	-	CATTSGRNTIYF	TGTGCCACCACCAGCGGCAGAAACACCATATATTTT
-	TRBV19	TRBJ1-3	-	CASTKDSSGNTIYF	TGTGCCAGTACTAAGGACAGCTCTGGAAACACCATATATTTT
-	TRBV19	TRBJ1-2	-	CASSMLGSNYGYTF	TGTGCCAGTAGTATGTTAGGTTCTAACTATGGCTACACCTTC
-	TRBV5-4	TRBJ2-2	-	CASSLDRGRTGELFF	TGTGCCAGCAGCTTGGACCGGGGGCGCACCGGGGAGCTGTTTTTT
-	TRBV30	TRBJ2-7	TRBD1	CARRQGGEQYF	TGTGCCCGTAGACAGGGCGGCGAGCAGTACTTC
few	TRBV7-8	TRBJ2-5	-	CASSLGQQETQYF	TGTGCCAGCAGCTTAGGACAGCAAGAGACCCAGTACTTC
-	TRBV29-1	TRBJ2-3	-	CSLGGTGTDTQYF	TGCAGCTTAGGCGGGACAGGCACAGATACGCAGTATTTT
-	TRBV15	TRBJ1-4	-	CATSQEVGSEKLFF	TGTGCCACCAGCCAGGAGGTTGGGAGTGAAAAACTGTTTTTT
-	TRBV27	TRBJ1-5	TRBD1	CASSFRGTGSRGEQPQHF	TGTGCCAGCAGTTTTCGGGGGACAGGGAGCAGGGGCGAACAGCCCCAGCATTTT
few	TRBV11-3	TRBJ2-7	-	CASSLGGDAYEQYF	TGTGCCAGCAGCTTAGGAGGGGACGCCTACGAGCAGTACTTC
-	TRBV5-5	TRBJ1-4	-	CASSLGDATNEKLFF	TGTGCCAGCAGCCTCGGGGACGCAACTAATGAAAAACTGTTTTTT
-	TRBV6-8	TRBJ1-4	-	CARDSPWGNEKLFF	TGTGCCAGGGACAGTCCATGGGGAAATGAAAAACTGTTTTTT
-	TRBV18	TRBJ1-2	-	CASSPMDGISGYTF	TGTGCCAGCTCACCGATGGACGGTATAAGTGGCTACACCTTC
-	TRBV6-1	TRBJ1-5	-	CASSEGSGLNQPQHF	TGTGCCAGCAGTGAAGGCTCCGGGCTCAATCAGCCCCAGCATTTT
-	TRBV14	TRBJ1-2	-	CASSQDNARNYGYTF	TGTGCCAGCAGCCAAGATAATGCAAGAAACTATGGCTACACCTTC
few	TRBV7-2	TRBJ2-1	-	CASSLVPYNEQFF	TGTGCCAGCAGCTTAGTTCCGTACAATGAGCAGTTCTTC
-	TRBV5-1	TRBJ1-3	-	CASSLAGGTGTGNTIYF	TGCGCCAGCAGCTTGGCCGGGGGTACAGGGACTGGAAACACCATATATTTT
-	TRBV5-1	TRBJ1-6	-	CASSLENSPLHF	TGCGCCAGCAGCCTCGAAAATTCACCCCTCCACTTT
-	TRBV29-1	TRBJ2-5	-	CSVVVRGETQYF	TGCAGCGTTGTTGTACGGGGAGAGACCCAGTACTTC
-	TRBV5-1	TRBJ2-3	-	CASSPGLSTDTQYF	TGCGCCAGTTCACCGGGACTTAGCACAGATACGCAGTATTTT
few	TRBV2	TRBJ1-1	-	CASRGEGSSAEAFF	TGTGCCAGCAGGGGCGAGGGTTCGTCCGCTGAAGCTTTCTTT
-	TRBV5-4	TRBJ2-2	TRBD2	CASSPGGASTGELFF	TGTGCCAGCAGTCCCGGGGGGGCGAGCACCGGGGAGCTGTTTTTT
-	TRBV27	TRBJ2-3	-	CASSVRGADTDTQYF	TGTGCCAGCAGTGTCCGGGGGGCAGACACAGATACGCAGTATTTT
few	TRBV3-1/TRBV3-2	TRBJ2-3	TRBD2	CASSQVLAGGRPTQYF	TGTGCCAGCAGCCAAGTCTTAGCGGGGGGCCGACCTACGCAGTATTTT
medium-sized	TRBV24-1	TRBJ2-1	-	CATSAPRKSYNEQFF	TGTGCCACCAGTGCTCCCCGAAAATCCTACAATGAGCAGTTCTTC
once	TRBV7-2	TRBJ2-5	-	CASSLRWTVYQETQYF	TGTGCCAGCAGCTTAAGGTGGACAGTATACCAAGAGACCCAGTACTTC
-	TRBV5-1	TRBJ2-2	TRBD2	CASSFTSEITGELFF	TGCGCCAGCAGCTTCACTAGCGAGATTACCGGGGAGCTGTTTTTT